These T cell receptor beta chains were read from a single sample in a study of shared clonotypes between healthy human individuals. Assay: immunoSEQ multiplex PCR; the TCRdb copy retains only in-frame clones and omits some. The data show about 510,000 clones, approximately 85% seen once. Material for sequencing was PBMCs. These receptors originate from a woman between 35 and 50 years old in good health. Some clones in this sample may be carry-over from other donors' samples. Both conserved end residues are part of each CDR3. The order of the fields is clone size, V gene, D gene, J gene, CDR3 protein, CDR3 DNA. A D gene is named only where the DNA matches it firmly. Part of the rows lack a size; the others show once, few, many or a class for expanded clones.

size: NA; V: TRBV11-2; D: NA; J: TRBJ2-3; CDR3: CASSLRPLVLDTQYF; DNA: TGTGCCAGCAGCTTAAGACCTCTGGTGTTAGATACGCAGTATTTT
size: NA; V: TRBV6-1; D: NA; J: TRBJ1-6; CDR3: CASSEIGTLHF; DNA: TGTGCCAGCAGTGAAATAGGGACCCTCCACTTT
size: NA; V: TRBV9; D: NA; J: TRBJ1-2; CDR3: CASSVEPGREAGYTF; DNA: TGTGCCAGCAGCGTAGAGCCCGGCAGGGAGGCCGGCTACACCTTC
size: NA; V: TRBV27; D: TRBD2; J: TRBJ2-1; CDR3: CASRTSGTVSYNEQFF; DNA: TGTGCCAGCCGGACTAGCGGGACAGTCTCCTACAATGAGCAGTTCTTC
size: NA; V: TRBV7-6; D: NA; J: TRBJ1-3; CDR3: CASSLMAGSSGNTIYF; DNA: TGTGCCAGCAGCTTAATGGCAGGGAGCTCTGGAAACACCATATATTTT
size: NA; V: TRBV11-2; D: TRBD1; J: TRBJ2-2; CDR3: CASSLSGTGDTGELFF; DNA: TGTGCCAGCAGCCTCTCCGGGACAGGGGACACCGGGGAGCTGTTTTTT
size: NA; V: TRBV10-2; D: NA; J: TRBJ1-3; CDR3: CASLNRAQGSGNTIYF; DNA: TGCGCCAGCCTTAATCGTGCACAGGGCTCTGGAAACACCATATATTTT
size: NA; V: TRBV10-3; D: NA; J: TRBJ1-2; CDR3: CAISESPATNTYGYTF; DNA: TGTGCCATCAGTGAGTCACCAGCGACCAACACATATGGCTACACCTTC
size: NA; V: TRBV4-1; D: TRBD1; J: TRBJ1-2; CDR3: CASSQADRVGGYTF; DNA: TGCGCCAGCAGCCAGGCCGACAGGGTCGGTGGCTACACCTTC
size: NA; V: TRBV25-1; D: TRBD2; J: TRBJ2-5; CDR3: CASSDALAGETQYF; DNA: TGTGCCAGCAGTGATGCACTAGCGGGAGAGACCCAGTACTTC
size: once; V: TRBV5-1; D: NA; J: TRBJ2-7; CDR3: CASSLAGGRYEQYF; DNA: TGCGCCAGCAGCTTGGCCGGGGGAAGGTACGAGCAGTACTTC
size: once; V: TRBV29-1; D: TRBD2; J: TRBJ2-1; CDR3: CSVGGLAADYNEQFF; DNA: TGCAGCGTGGGGGGACTAGCGGCCGACTACAATGAGCAGTTCTTC
size: NA; V: TRBV18; D: NA; J: TRBJ2-3; CDR3: CASSPGQGYTDTQYF; DNA: TGTGCCAGCTCACCAGGTCAGGGCTACACAGATACGCAGTATTTT
size: NA; V: TRBV5-4; D: TRBD2; J: TRBJ2-1; CDR3: CASSLGSSGSNEQFF; DNA: TGTGCCAGCAGCTTGGGGTCTAGCGGAAGCAATGAGCAGTTCTTC
size: NA; V: TRBV10-3; D: TRBD1; J: TRBJ1-5; CDR3: CAISWDREGQPQHF; DNA: TGTGCCATCAGCTGGGACAGGGAGGGTCAGCCCCAGCATTTT
size: few; V: TRBV19; D: TRBD1; J: TRBJ1-5; CDR3: CASSLDRGGNQPQHF; DNA: TGTGCCAGTAGTCTCGACAGGGGTGGCAATCAGCCCCAGCATTTT
size: many; V: TRBV11-2; D: NA; J: TRBJ1-1; CDR3: CASSLAGVHTEAFF; DNA: TGTGCCAGCAGCTTAGCCGGGGTTCACACTGAAGCTTTCTTT
size: once; V: TRBV9; D: NA; J: TRBJ2-2; CDR3: CASSVGAPRGGQSGELFF; DNA: TGTGCCAGCAGCGTAGGTGCCCCTAGGGGGGGGCAGAGCGGGGAGCTGTTTTTT
size: NA; V: TRBV28; D: NA; J: TRBJ1-5; CDR3: CASSLTGYFYRRGDHSNQPQHF; DNA: TGTGCCAGCAGTTTAACAGGGTATTTTTATCGGAGAGGGGACCATAGCAATCAGCCCCAGCATTTT
size: few; V: TRBV5-1; D: TRBD2; J: TRBJ2-1; CDR3: CASRFSGPEQFF; DNA: TGCGCCAGCAGATTTAGCGGGCCTGAGCAGTTCTTC
size: NA; V: TRBV11-2; D: NA; J: TRBJ2-3; CDR3: CASSLGRTNLGDTQYF; DNA: TGTGCCAGCAGCTTAGGCAGGACTAACCTGGGGGATACGCAGTATTTT
size: NA; V: TRBV7-2; D: TRBD2; J: TRBJ2-5; CDR3: CASSLGRGTSTTQYF; DNA: TGTGCCAGCAGCTTAGGAAGAGGGACTAGCACGACCCAGTACTTC
size: NA; V: TRBV18; D: NA; J: TRBJ2-7; CDR3: CASSPSLASYEQYF; DNA: TGTGCCAGCTCACCATCCCTAGCCTCCTACGAGCAGTACTTC
size: few; V: TRBV7-2; D: NA; J: TRBJ2-5; CDR3: CASSFSAFDQETQYF; DNA: TGTGCCAGCAGTTTTTCCGCGTTTGACCAAGAGACCCAGTACTTC
size: NA; V: TRBV21-1; D: NA; J: TRBJ1-5; CDR3: CASSKEGASNQPQHF; DNA: TGTGCCAGCAGCAAAGAGGGCGCCAGCAATCAGCCCCAGCATTTT
size: NA; V: TRBV7-9; D: NA; J: TRBJ1-2; CDR3: CASSPGDYGYTF; DNA: TGTGCCAGCAGCCCGGGGGACTATGGCTACACCTTC
size: few; V: TRBV7-9; D: TRBD1; J: TRBJ1-1; CDR3: CASSLQGGDTEAFF; DNA: TGTGCCAGCAGCTTACAGGGGGGGGACACTGAAGCTTTCTTT
size: NA; V: TRBV7-3; D: NA; J: TRBJ1-4; CDR3: CASSQGGKCEKLFF; DNA: TGTGCCAGCAGCCAAGGGGGGAAATGCGAAAAACTGTTTTTT
size: few; V: TRBV7-9; D: NA; J: TRBJ1-3; CDR3: CASSSSGISGNTIYF; DNA: TGTGCCAGCAGCTCGTCAGGGATTTCTGGAAACACCATATATTTT
size: NA; V: TRBV10-3; D: NA; J: TRBJ1-4; CDR3: CAISERGGNEKLFF; DNA: TGTGCCATCAGTGAGAGGGGCGGGAATGAAAAACTGTTTTTT
size: NA; V: TRBV29-1; D: TRBD1; J: TRBJ2-3; CDR3: CSVRTGADTQYF; DNA: TGCAGCGTACGAACAGGGGCGGATACGCAGTATTTT
size: once; V: TRBV5-5; D: TRBD1; J: TRBJ1-4; CDR3: CASSLMAGGEKLFF; DNA: TGTGCCAGCAGCTTGATGGCAGGGGGTGAAAAACTGTTTTTT
size: once; V: TRBV7-9; D: TRBD2; J: TRBJ2-2; CDR3: CASSPSGTSGSNTGELFF; DNA: TGTGCCAGCAGCCCCTCTGGGACTAGCGGGTCCAACACCGGGGAGCTGTTTTTT
size: NA; V: TRBV7-9; D: NA; J: TRBJ2-2; CDR3: CASSLGAGSTGELFF; DNA: TGTGCCAGCAGCTTAGGGGCGGGAAGCACCGGGGAGCTGTTTTTT
size: NA; V: TRBV10-3; D: NA; J: TRBJ2-1; CDR3: CAISNVTYNEQFF; DNA: TGTGCCATCAGCAACGTGACCTACAATGAGCAGTTCTTC
size: NA; V: TRBV19; D: NA; J: TRBJ1-3; CDR3: CASGEAGRNTIYF; DNA: TGTGCCAGTGGGGAGGCAGGGAGGAACACCATATATTTT
size: NA; V: TRBV6-1; D: NA; J: TRBJ2-7; CDR3: CASSEIWGLAYEQYF; DNA: TGTGCCAGCAGTGAAATCTGGGGGCTGGCCTACGAGCAGTACTTC
size: NA; V: TRBV5-4; D: NA; J: TRBJ1-1; CDR3: CASRGGLRRNTEAFF; DNA: TGTGCCAGCAGGGGAGGGTTAAGGAGGAACACTGAAGCTTTCTTT
size: NA; V: TRBV10-1; D: NA; J: TRBJ1-5; CDR3: CARKYSNQPQHF; DNA: TGCGCCAGGAAATATAGCAATCAGCCCCAGCATTTT
size: few; V: TRBV28; D: NA; J: TRBJ2-3; CDR3: CASKGAEETDTQYF; DNA: TGTGCCAGCAAGGGAGCGGAAGAAACAGATACGCAGTATTTT
size: NA; V: TRBV5-1; D: TRBD1; J: TRBJ2-7; CDR3: CASSEIDRGTYEQYF; DNA: TGCGCCAGCAGCGAAATCGACAGGGGTACCTACGAGCAGTACTTC
size: NA; V: TRBV7-9; D: NA; J: TRBJ1-2; CDR3: CAGADFRYGYTF; DNA: TGTGCCGGTGCGGATTTTAGGTATGGCTACACCTTC
size: many; V: TRBV7-2; D: NA; J: TRBJ1-2; CDR3: CASSRNTGTYGYTF; DNA: TGTGCCAGCAGCCGAAACACAGGGACCTATGGCTACACCTTC
size: NA; V: TRBV18; D: NA; J: TRBJ1-1; CDR3: CASSPADRDTEAFF; DNA: TGTGCCAGCTCACCAGCGGACAGAGACACTGAAGCTTTCTTT
size: NA; V: TRBV18; D: TRBD1; J: TRBJ2-7; CDR3: CASSPGGTGWYEQYF; DNA: TGTGCCAGCTCACCAGGAGGGACAGGGTGGTACGAGCAGTACTTC
size: NA; V: TRBV5-4; D: NA; J: TRBJ2-7; CDR3: CASRLDRTGEQYF; DNA: TGTGCCAGCAGGCTAGACAGGACCGGGGAGCAGTACTTC
size: NA; V: TRBV6-5; D: NA; J: TRBJ2-7; CDR3: CASGFPTYEQYF; DNA: TGTGCCAGCGGCTTTCCCACCTACGAGCAGTACTTC
size: NA; V: TRBV2; D: NA; J: TRBJ2-7; CDR3: CASSESPSSYEQYF; DNA: TGTGCCAGCAGTGAATCCCCCAGCTCCTACGAGCAGTACTTC
size: NA; V: TRBV5-4; D: TRBD2; J: TRBJ2-2; CDR3: CASSPRSGLAATGELFF; DNA: TGTGCCAGCAGCCCTAGGAGCGGACTAGCGGCAACCGGGGAGCTGTTTTTT
size: once; V: TRBV19; D: NA; J: TRBJ2-5; CDR3: CASSIHPKGGETQYF; DNA: TGTGCCAGTAGTATACATCCCAAAGGCGGGGAGACCCAGTACTTC
size: once; V: TRBV7-9; D: TRBD2; J: TRBJ2-1; CDR3: CASISLAGAHNEQFF; DNA: TGTGCCAGCATCTCCTTAGCGGGAGCCCACAATGAGCAGTTCTTC
size: NA; V: TRBV19; D: NA; J: TRBJ2-3; CDR3: CASRRLAHTGSTDTQYF; DNA: TGTGCCAGTAGACGGCTAGCGCACACGGGGAGCACAGATACGCAGTATTTT
size: NA; V: TRBV28; D: NA; J: TRBJ1-5; CDR3: CASSRDSNQPQHF; DNA: TGTGCCAGCAGTCGGGACAGCAATCAGCCCCAGCATTTT
size: once; V: TRBV7-2; D: TRBD2; J: TRBJ2-5; CDR3: CASSHRTSGLQETQYF; DNA: TGTGCCAGCAGCCACCGGACTAGCGGGTTACAAGAGACCCAGTACTTC
size: NA; V: TRBV28; D: NA; J: TRBJ1-4; CDR3: CASSLGGRGGVANEKLFF; DNA: TGTGCCAGCAGTTTAGGGGGAAGGGGCGGGGTAGCTAATGAAAAACTGTTTTTT